Following are 30 T cell receptor beta chains from one sample sequenced in a study of blood T cell repertoires in COVID-19. Using immunoSEQ multiplex PCR, the repertoire was profiled, and TCRdb retains in-frame clones only, with some absent. The table lists around 400,000 clones, around 87% of them singletons. The sample was peripheral blood. The source of these receptors is a woman aged 60 to 75 with COVID-19, enrolled during active disease.

This clone was detected only once. The chain couples TRBV6-5 to TRBJ1-1; D may be TRBD1 (6 bases). The ends were cut back, 6 bases at V and 3 bases at J, with 14 bases in the middle. The CDR3 consists of 14 residues. Germline V gives CDR1 MNHEY, CDR2 SVGAGI. CDR3 nucleotide sequence: TGTGCCAGCAGCTCGTTAGGGGGGGACACTGAAGCTTTCTTT. It specifies CASSSLGGDTEAFF.

V usage is TRBV11-3 and J usage is TRBJ2-1, with D uncertain. Germline assignment: CDR1 SGHNT and CDR2 YENEEA. The CDR3 contains 12 residues. V dropped 3 bases and J dropped 5 bases, with 5 bases sitting between them. In nucleotides, the CDR3 is TGTGCCAGCAGCTTTCACAACAATGAGCAGTTCTTC. This sequence encodes CASSFHNNEQFF.

The chain uses TRBV4-2 and TRBJ2-2; weak D call: TRBD2 (7 bases). There are 18 residues in the CDR3. V lost 1 base, J lost 1 base, and 16 bases lay in between. Looked up from germline, CDR1 is LGHNA and CDR2 is YNFKEQ. DNA of the CDR3: TGTGCCAGCAGCCAAGTGGGCGCGGGGGCAGGGAACACCGGGGAGCTGTTTTTT. Its protein is CASSQVGAGAGNTGELFF.

The genes are TRBV7-3 and TRBJ1-5, with 10 bases aligning to TRBD1. The germline gives CDR1 SGHTA, CDR2 FQGTGA. The CDR3 loop spans 13 amino acids. V was clipped by 5 bases and J by 11 bases; unmatched bases: 6. CDR3 coding DNA: TGTGCCAGCAGCCAGGACAGGGGGGAGACCCAGCATTTT. Its translation is CASSQDRGETQHF. The variable domain in full, with the rest retrieved from reference TRBV7-3 and TRBJ1-5, is GAGVSQTPSNKVTEKGKYVELRCDPISGHTALYWYRQSLGQGPEFLIYFQGTGAADDSGLPNDRFFAVRPEGSVSTLKIQRTERGDSAVYLCASSQDRGETQHFGDGTRLSIL.

Remarks on this clone: An end of the junction differs from the germline gene, which may be a read error. In DNA form, the CDR3 reads TGTGCCAGCAGCCTAGATCGCGGGGCAGCTAAAACGGAGACCCAGTACTTC. It translates to CASSLDRGAAKTETQYF. This chain uses TRBV11-3 with TRBJ2-5; possibly TRBD2 for D (6 bases). The CDR3 has 17 amino acids. The germline V gene encodes CDR1 SGHNT and CDR2 YENEEA.

The DNA for the CDR3 is TGTGCCAGTGGCCCACCCCCTACCGGGGAGCTGTTTTTT. Translating gives CASGPPPTGELFF. This chain connects TRBV6-5 to TRBJ2-2; D remains ambiguous. CDR1 is MNHEY, CDR2 SVGAGI, per germline. Trimming took off 9 bases at V and 5 bases at J, with 13 bases between the two ends. CDR3 length: 13 amino acids.

This clone has only a few counts. The chain uses TRBV6-2 or TRBV6-3 and TRBJ1-1; maybe TRBD1 (5 bases). V was cut by 4 bases and J by 8 bases, with 14 bases left in between. CDR3 length equals 13 residues. The germline CDR1 and CDR2 sequences are MNHEY and SVGEGT. The DNA of the CDR3 is TGTGCCAGCAGTTGGGCCCAAGGGGCAGAAGCTTTCTTT. This encodes CASSWAQGAEAFF.

The V and J genes are TRBV7-2 and TRBJ2-2; no reliable D call. The CDR3 has 13 amino acids. The germline V gene has CDR1 SGHTA and CDR2 FQGNSA. V was pared by 4 bases and J by 4 bases, with 7 bases between. The CDR3 here is CASSSRGTGELFF. CDR3 coding DNA: TGTGCCAGCAGCTCCCGAGGCACCGGGGAGCTGTTTTTT.

This rearrangement joins TRBV9 to TRBJ2-2; D ambiguous. The V and J ends lost 4 bases and 8 bases respectively, with 6 bases between them. CDR1 and CDR2 from the germline V gene are SGDLS and YYNGEE. The CDR3 is made up of 11 amino acids. Here the CDR3 DNA reads TGTGCCAGCAGCCGGGTGGGGGAGCTGTTTTTT. It translates to CASSRVGELFF.

The V call is TRBV28, the J call TRBJ1-5, with unresolved D. The CDR3 is 16 residues long. Germline V lookup: CDR1 MDHEN, CDR2 SYDVKM. Trimming left V 5 bases short and J 6 bases short, with 20 bases between. DNA of the CDR3: TGTGCCAGCAGTCCGCGAGGCTCCACGAGAGGTCAGCCCCAGCATTTT. It codes for CASSPRGSTRGQPQHF.

This clone was found a few times. The rearrangement links TRBV7-3 to TRBJ1-1; D not certain. CDR3 length: 13 amino acids. V was trimmed by 2 bases and J by 1 base, leaving 5 bases between them. Germline CDR1 is SGHTA and CDR2 is FQGTGA. The CDR3 is CASSLLANTEAFF. The CDR3 nucleotides are TGTGCCAGCAGCTTACTGGCGAACACTGAAGCTTTCTTT.

The rearrangement uses TRBV28 and TRBJ2-1; D perhaps matches TRBD2 (6 bases). The length of the CDR3 is 15 residues. Per the germline V gene, CDR1 is MDHEN and CDR2 is SYDVKM. V lost 3 bases and J 8 bases, leaving 17 bases between the germline ends. The CDR3 DNA sequence: TGTGCCAGCAGTTTCCTGGGACTTGGGCATTATGAGCAGTTCTTC. It yields the protein CASSFLGLGHYEQFF.

This chain uses TRBV2 with TRBJ2-7; perhaps TRBD2 as D (5 bases). Trimming removed 4 bases from V and 4 bases from J, with 8 bases in between. CDR3 length equals 12 residues. Germline lookup yields CDR1 SNHLY and CDR2 FYNNEI. This chain's CDR3 is CASSVTIYEQYF. The CDR3 region has the DNA TGTGCCAGCAGTGTGACTATATACGAGCAGTACTTC.

The chain has TRBV6-5 and TRBJ1-4; TRBD1 is a possible D gene (5 bases). The CDR3 is 15 residues long. Germline CDR1 reads MNHEY; CDR2 reads SVGAGI. Trimming took off 0 bases at V and 10 bases at J, with 15 bases between the two ends. The CDR3 loop reads CASSYSFQGLGKLFF. CDR3 bases: TGTGCCAGCAGTTACTCTTTCCAGGGTCTAGGAAAACTGTTTTTT.

The chain links TRBV11-3 to TRBJ2-1, with a weak D call TRBD2 (5 bases). CDR1 is SGHNT, CDR2 YENEEA, per germline. Trimming stripped 4 bases from V and 0 bases from J, with 7 bases between. The CDR3 sequence is 14 residues long. CDR3 amino acids: CASSSDSSYNEQFF. In nucleotides, the CDR3 is TGTGCCAGCAGCTCGGACTCCTCCTACAATGAGCAGTTCTTC. Filled out from reference TRBV11-3 and TRBJ2-1, the complete variable domain reads EAGVVQSPRYKIIEKKQPVAFWCNPISGHNTLYWYLQNLGQGPELLIRYENEEAVDDSQLPKDRFSAERLKGVDSTLKIQPAELGDSAVYLCASSSDSSYNEQFFGPGTRLTVL.

The gene calls are TRBV10-3 and TRBJ1-5; 8 bases are a match to TRBD1. CDR1 is ENHRY, CDR2 SYGVKD, per germline. J was trimmed by 4 bases and V by 10 bases; bases with no gene match: 9. The CDR3 is made up of 14 amino acids. The CDR3 region is CATFPGQVNQPQHF. The DNA of the CDR3 is TGTGCCACCTTTCCGGGACAGGTAAATCAGCCCCAGCATTTT.

The chain recombines TRBV6-5 with TRBJ1-6, with 7 bases matching TRBD1. The CDR3 consists of 15 residues. The V and J ends lost 5 bases and 7 bases, in that order; junction bases with no gene match: 8. Germline assignment: CDR1 MNHEY and CDR2 SVGAGI. The CDR3 DNA is TGTGCCAGCAGTAACCGGGACAGAAAAAATTCACCCCTCCACTTT. Translated: CASSNRDRKNSPLHF.

This clone was counted a single time. The chain has TRBV27 and TRBJ2-7; 7 bases are a match to TRBD1. The V and J ends lost 4 bases and 2 bases, in that order; junction bases with no gene match: 5. CDR3 length: 14 amino acids. Germline CDR1 is MNHEY and CDR2 is SMNVEV (reference sequence). CDR3 in amino acids: CASSSWQGAYEQYF. The CDR3 DNA sequence: TGTGCCAGCAGTTCTTGGCAGGGGGCCTACGAGCAGTACTTC.

J is TRBJ1-2 and V is TRBV19, with 7 bases lining up with TRBD1. CDR1 and CDR2 from the germline V gene are LNHDA and SQIVND (reference sequence). The CDR3 loop spans 14 amino acids. J gave up 4 bases and V 9 bases, and 11 bases lay outside the gene matches. The chain's CDR3 is CASAKTGLGYGYTF. The CDR3 nucleotides read TGTGCCAGCGCAAAGACAGGGCTGGGCTATGGCTACACCTTC.

The chain is built from TRBV5-1 and TRBJ1-2, with D unresolved. The CDR3 extends over 15 amino acids. In germline, CDR1 is SGHRS, CDR2 YFSETQ. Trimming cost V 0 bases and J 0 bases, with 9 bases left between them. The CDR3 is CASSLALTPNYGYTF. In DNA form, the CDR3 reads TGCGCCAGCAGCTTGGCCTTGACTCCTAACTATGGCTACACCTTC.

V usage is TRBV27 and J usage is TRBJ2-3; D unresolved. With 2 bases removed from V and 0 bases from J, the gap between germline ends came to 6 bases. The CDR3 extends over 14 amino acids. Germline V lookup: CDR1 MNHEY, CDR2 SMNVEV (reference sequence). The CDR3 region is CASSLAESTDTQYF. CDR3 nucleotide sequence: TGTGCCAGCAGTTTAGCGGAAAGCACAGATACGCAGTATTTT.

V gene TRBV19 combines with J gene TRBJ1-5, with 10 bases fitting TRBD1. The CDR3 length is 16 residues. V lost 5 bases to trimming and J lost 5 bases; unmatched junction nucleotides: 9. CDR1 and CDR2 from the germline V gene are LNHDA and SQIVND (reference sequence). The CDR3 sequence: CASSGGTGERHQPQHF. The CDR3 DNA reads TGTGCCAGTAGTGGTGGGACAGGGGAAAGGCATCAGCCCCAGCATTTT.

This clone was seen once. The V and J genes are TRBV6-5 and TRBJ2-7, with 9 bases aligning to TRBD1. CDR3 length: 15 residues. Germline assignment: CDR1 MNHEY and CDR2 SVGAGI. V gave up 6 bases and J gave up 1 base; unmatched junction bases: 7. The CDR3 region is CASSGAGTGSYEQYF. CDR3 bases: TGTGCCAGCAGCGGAGCCGGGACAGGGTCCTACGAGCAGTACTTC.

The genes are TRBV27 and TRBJ2-5; 7 bases fit TRBD2. CDR3 length equals 13 residues. The germline V gene encodes CDR1 MNHEY and CDR2 SMNVEV (reference sequence). V shed 1 base and J 4 bases; nucleotides not matched to a gene: 0. The CDR3 DNA follows: TGTGCCAGCAGTTTATGGGGGGGAGAGACCCAGTACTTC. This gives the protein CASSLWGGETQYF.

This chain uses TRBV4-1 with TRBJ2-1, with D possibly being TRBD2 (6 bases). Germline V gene sequence: CDR1 MGHRA, CDR2 YSYEKL. The CDR3 extends over 15 amino acids. V was pared by 4 bases and J by 8 bases, with 18 bases between. CDR3 amino acids: CASSLTGTVGDEQFF. CDR3 coding DNA: TGCGCCAGCAGCCTAACCGGGACTGTGGGGGATGAGCAGTTCTTC.

The J gene is TRBJ2-1, the V gene TRBV7-3, with 13 nucleotides matching TRBD2. The CDR3 spans 19 residues. Trimming at V came to 2 bases and at J to 3 bases, leaving 10 bases not matched to a gene. The germline V gene encodes CDR1 SGHTA and CDR2 FQGTGA. CDR3 residues: CASSLSTSGGAIDYNEQFF. In DNA, the CDR3 is TGTGCCAGCAGCTTATCAACTAGCGGGGGGGCCATAGACTACAATGAGCAGTTCTTC.

V usage is TRBV19 and J usage is TRBJ1-6; tentatively, D is TRBD1 (6 bases). The length of the CDR3 is 16 residues. Trimming cost V 5 bases and J 0 bases, with 11 bases left between them. CDR1 is LNHDA and CDR2 is SQIVND in the germline V gene (reference sequence). CDR3 sequence: CASSDRPSSYNSPLHF. The CDR3 DNA reads as TGTGCCAGTAGTGACAGGCCGAGCTCCTATAATTCACCCCTCCACTTT.

This chain links TRBV7-9 with TRBJ2-7, with a tentative D call TRBD1 (6 bases). This CDR3 contains 16 residues. Germline V gives CDR1 SEHNR, CDR2 FQNEAQ (reference sequence). Trimming cost V 2 bases and J 2 bases, with 16 bases left between them. CDR3: CASSLKGGHHPYEQYF. CDR3 nucleotide sequence: TGTGCCAGCAGCTTAAAAGGGGGACACCATCCCTACGAGCAGTACTTC.

This chain links TRBV6-5 with TRBJ1-1, with TRBD1 matching over 7 bases. Trimming cost V 6 bases and J 10 bases; bases outside gene matches: 11. The CDR3 covers 13 residues. Germline V gene sequence: CDR1 MNHEY, CDR2 SVGAGI. The CDR3 DNA reads TGTGCCAGCAGGCCTTGGGACAGCCACCGAGCTTTCTTT. As protein: CASRPWDSHRAFF.

The chain uses TRBV7-2 and TRBJ1-2; 9 nucleotides match TRBD1. CDR1 and CDR2 from the germline V gene are SGHTA and FQGNSA. J lost 4 bases, V lost 4 bases, and 4 bases had no gene match. The CDR3 has 14 amino acids. The CDR3 reads CASSWGTGFYGYTF. The CDR3 coding sequence is TGTGCCAGCAGCTGGGGGACAGGGTTCTATGGCTACACCTTC.